This TCR beta chain appears in the sequencing data of a study of cytomegalovirus exposure and HLA in healthy donors. A word on this clone: No antigen is known for it.

Healthy people donating bone marrow made up the donors. 60 Vbeta and 13 Jbeta primers were used in PCR. Sequencing used immunoSEQ multiplex PCR; TCRdb keeps in-frame clones, though not all of them. The repertoire holds 150,000 to 200,000 clones, with more than 75% as singletons. Broader study findings: Later, an analysis showed that TCR beta chains associated with HLA were more clonally expanded than others that were equally common.

The specimen sequenced was PBMCs. This clonotype was obtained from a woman between 18 and 29 years old in good health and CMV-seronegative.

Here the CDR3 reads CASSEGTGGGYEQYF. DNA of the CDR3: TGTGCCAGCAGTGAAGGGACGGGAGGGGGCTACGAGCAGTACTTC. The chain has TRBV6-1 and TRBJ2-7; 8 positions match TRBD2. V lost 1 base and J lost 3; bases outside the gene matches: 5. The CDR3 runs to 15 residues. Germline CDR1 and CDR2: MNHNS and SASEGT.